These 10 T cell receptor beta chains share one sample of origin, sequenced in a study of OX40 agonist ivuxolimab in advanced cancers. Library generation was performed with the immunoSEQ multiplex PCR assay. The table comes from immuneACCESS by way of TCRdb, which keeps in-frame sequences with V and J called. Part of the clones is missing from these tables; in studies checked, under half for an unresolved V gene and the rest for unknown reasons. The sample table lists about 52,000 clones, just under 95% of them with a count of one. The top ten clonotypes cover approximately 23% of the sample. The sequencing here drew on CD4+ or CD8+ T cells sorted from blood, taken in a trial of the OX40 agonist ivuxolimab. These receptors came from an adult with an advanced solid tumor such as melanoma, head and neck, liver or kidney cancer.

This chain uses TRBV28 with TRBJ2-7, with 8 bases fitting TRBD1. Trimming took 7 bases from V and 3 from J; bases not matched to a gene: 11. CDR3 length: 15 amino acids. Looked up from germline, CDR1 is MDHEN and CDR2 is SYDVKM. The DNA for the CDR3 is TGTGCCAGCACCCCAACCGGGACAGGTCGCTACGAGCAGTACTTC. Amino acids: CASTPTGTGRYEQYF.

V and J are TRBV27 and TRBJ1-1; 7 bases are shared with TRBD1. Germline V gene lookup returns CDR1 MNHEY and CDR2 SMNVEV (reference sequence). Germline trimming cut 3 bases from V and 5 bases from J; bases unmatched to any gene: 9. The CDR3 is 15 residues long. CDR3 amino acids: CASSLGTTGETEAFF. The CDR3 region has the DNA TGTGCCAGCAGTTTGGGGACCACAGGGGAAACTGAAGCTTTCTTT.

The genes are TRBV28 and TRBJ1-1, with D perhaps TRBD1 (6 bases). This CDR3 contains 15 residues. Per germline, CDR1 MDHEN and CDR2 SYDVKM. Trimming shortened V by 3 bases and J by 0 bases, and 11 bases separated the two germline ends. CDR3 sequence: CASSFGQNMNTEAFF. The CDR3 nucleotides are TGTGCCAGCAGTTTTGGACAGAACATGAACACTGAAGCTTTCTTT.

This chain joins TRBV4-3 and TRBJ1-4; D is possibly TRBD1 (5 bases). Germline V gene sequence: CDR1 LGHNA, CDR2 YSLEER. Between the trimmed V and J ends, which lost 3 bases and 7 bases, there was a span of 18 bases. The CDR3 runs to 16 residues. The CDR3 DNA is TGCGCCAGCAGCCATACCTGGGGAGGGGAAGGTGAAAAACTGTTTTTT. This codes for CASSHTWGGEGEKLFF.

J is TRBJ2-7 and V is TRBV11-2, with 7 nucleotides matching TRBD1. CDR3 length equals 15 residues. Germline CDR1 reads SGHAT; CDR2 reads FQNNGV. V dropped 5 bases and J dropped 2; count of bases not matched to a gene: 9. The DNA of the CDR3 is TGTGCCAGCAGCCCTGGGACAGACCCAACCTACGAGCAGTACTTC. Its translation: CASSPGTDPTYEQYF.

The J gene is TRBJ2-7, the V gene TRBV7-9, with a weak D call TRBD1 (5 bases). CDR3 length: 15 amino acids. The ends were cut back, 1 base at V and 0 bases at J, with 10 bases in the middle. Germline CDR1 reads SEHNR; CDR2 reads FQNEAQ (reference sequence). CDR3 region: CASSLGETASYEQYF. CDR3 DNA: TGTGCCAGCAGCTTAGGTGAGACAGCCTCCTACGAGCAGTACTTC. Full variable domain (missing parts from reference TRBV7-9 and TRBJ2-7): DTGVSQNPRHKITKRGQNVTFRCDPISEHNRLYWYRQTLGQGPEFLTYFQNEAQLEKSRLLSDRFSAERPKGSFSTLEIQRTEQGDSAMYLCASSLGETASYEQYFGPGTRLTVT.

The chain joins TRBV9 to TRBJ2-2, with D maybe TRBD1 (5 bases). Germline loops: CDR1 SGDLS, CDR2 YYNGEE. Deletions cut 3 bases from V and 0 bases from J, with 15 bases between. The CDR3 spans 17 residues. The CDR3 is CASSADTPVANTGELFF. DNA for the CDR3: TGTGCCAGCAGCGCGGACACCCCGGTGGCGAACACCGGGGAGCTGTTTTTT. The full variable domain, rest sourced from reference TRBV9 and TRBJ2-2, is DSGVTQTPKHLITATGQRVTLRCSPRSGDLSVYWYQQSLDQGLQFLIQYYNGEERAKGNILERFSAQQFPDLHSELNLSSLELGDSALYFCASSADTPVANTGELFFGEGSRLTVL.

J is TRBJ2-3 and V is TRBV5-6, with TRBD2 matching over 13 bases. V shed 1 base and J 5 bases; nucleotides not matched to a gene: 7. The CDR3 loop spans 17 amino acids. Germline assignment: CDR1 SGHDT and CDR2 YYEEEE. The CDR3: CASSLITSGRELDTQYF. The CDR3 region has the DNA TGTGCCAGCAGCTTGATTACTAGCGGGAGGGAACTAGATACGCAGTATTTT.

V gene TRBV27 combines with J gene TRBJ1-1, with 11 bases matching TRBD1. J gave up 4 bases and V 5 bases, and 3 bases lay outside the gene matches. The CDR3 loop spans 14 amino acids. CDR1 and CDR2 (germline): MNHEY, SMNVEV (reference sequence). The DNA for the CDR3 is TGTGCCAGCAGTCACGGGACAGGGGGCACTGAAGCTTTCTTT. It codes for CASSHGTGGTEAFF.

The chain couples TRBV9 to TRBJ1-2; D might be TRBD1 (5 bases). Germline CDR1 SGDLS, CDR2 YYNGEE. The CDR3 contains 19 residues. V was trimmed by 0 bases and J by 6 bases, leaving 27 bases between them. CDR3 nucleotide sequence: TGTGCCAGCAGCGTAGGTTCAGGGTCACGGTCGGTTTATGTGGATGGCTACACCTTC. Its translation: CASSVGSGSRSVYVDGYTF.